This T cell receptor (beta chain) is drawn from a study of blood T cell repertoires in COVID-19. Background on the study: The United States, Italy and Spain supplied acute and convalescent COVID-19 samples. T cells, B-cell-depleted T cells, or PBMCs provided the cDNA or gDNA that served as material.

The CDR3 is 13 residues long. The germline gives CDR1 SQVTM, CDR2 ANQGSEA. Between the trimmed V and J ends, which lost 6 bases and 3 bases, there was a span of 13 bases. In the original processing: Amplified reference gene primers provided the basis for estimating nucleated cell counts. This table comes from immunoSEQ multiplex PCR, and its TCRdb copy is limited to in-frame clones, with some not included. V, J and clone size are those of that table, while D and trimming were read from the DNA. The sample comprises about 72,000 clones, 70% to 90% of which are singletons, and 11% rests with the top ten.

The receptor comes from a man aged 70 or older with active or convalescent COVID-19. Sequencing was done on a sample of peripheral blood. The chain carries TRBV29-1 and TRBJ2-3; tentative D call: TRBD1 (6 bases). The CDR3 DNA reads TGCAGCGTAACTAAACAGGGAACAGATACGCAGTATTTT. This translates into CSVTKQGTDTQYF.